This entry describes one T cell receptor (beta chain). Its specificity is not known. CDR3 length: 13 amino acids. Trimming removed 6 bases at V and 9 bases at J, with 17 bases between. Germline V gives CDR1 MNHEY, CDR2 SVGAGI. The entry originates in a study of cytomegalovirus exposure and HLA in healthy donors. Study information: Across a few hundred genotyped donors, around 82% landed in the Caucasian-associated ancestry cluster. Findings of the study overall: A reported reduction in N-insertions relative to the approximately 670-donor mean was seen in an Asian-associated ancestry cluster in a later analysis. By a later analysis, the bulk of CMV-associated TCR beta chains appeared HLA-restricted.

PCR primers comprised 60 Vbeta and 13 Jbeta primers. The protocol was immunoSEQ multiplex PCR, while the TCRdb copy is restricted to in-frame clones and leaves out a portion. Among 170,000 or so clones listed, 60% to 85% were seen once. The sequenced sample consisted of PBMCs. The chain employs TRBV6-5 and TRBJ2-5; possible D gene TRBD1, 5 bases. This TCR came from a woman aged 25 to 39 in good health and CMV-seronegative. In nucleotides, the CDR3 is TGTGCCAGCAGGGACACACCTTCGACGGCCCAGTACTTC. Translating it yields CASRDTPSTAQYF.